This T cell receptor (beta chain) was documented in a study of shared clonotypes between healthy human individuals. The table came from immunoSEQ multiplex PCR; TCRdb's copy has only in-frame clones and leaves some out. Of 2.5 million or so clones listed, more than 90% are singletons. This CDR3 has 15 residues. CDR1 and CDR2 (germline): SGHVS, FQNEAQ. With 3 bases clipped from V and 4 bases from J, the junction kept 8 bases outside the gene matches. Worth noting for this clone: Its specificity is unknown.

Overall study findings and caveats: Limited genetic and exposure-history diversity came from having few donors. When naive CD4 clonotypes were compared across several donors, approximately 5% were shared.

The chain couples TRBV7-8 to TRBJ1-1; 7 bases are a match to TRBD1. The source material was naive CD4+ T cells sorted from blood. Subset reported: CD45RA+ positively selected. The source of this sequence is a man between 18 and 35 years old in good health. DNA for the CDR3: TGTGCCAGCAGCTTCGTAGGGACAGCTACCACTGAAGCTTTCTTT. Translation gives CASSFVGTATTEAFF.